The clone carrying this T cell receptor (beta chain) was seen at least ten times. Its target is not known. The data originate from a study of T cells in Graves' hyperthyroidism and ophthalmopathy. Study-wide results and limits: Ophthalmopathy and stable hyperthyroidism were separated by a 13 V-J model.

Uncontrolled infection, other autoimmune disease, pregnancy or lactation led to exclusion. The authors obtained PBMCs from about 9 ml of fresh peripheral blood. The V and J ends lost 2 bases and 8 bases respectively, with 15 bases between them. The CDR3 totals 14 residues. Regions amplified from RNA transcripts were the TCR beta CDR3 regions. The HTBI set primed first-round TCR CDR3 RT-PCR. TCRdb reanalysed the multiplex PCR reads using MiXCR and keeps one entry per CDR3 protein. The sample carries some 550,000 distinct CDR3 sequences, 15% to 20% recorded once. The rearrangement links TRBV12-3 or TRBV12-4 to TRBJ1-1; D remains unclear. This clonotype was obtained from a woman in her 40s with Graves' ophthalmopathy. The sample comprised blood. The CDR3 sequence: CASSLQFGAGEAFF. DNA of the CDR3: TGTGCCAGCAGTTTACAGTTCGGTGCGGGGGAAGCTTTCTTT.